These 2 T cell receptor beta chains originate from one sample sequenced in a study of shared clonotypes between healthy human individuals (dated by TCRdb to 2018 to 2021). Receptor amplification or capture employed the immunoSEQ multiplex PCR assay. Imported from immuneACCESS, the table was reduced by TCRdb to in-frame sequences with V and J called. These copies leave out some clones; in studies compared against another copy, an unresolved V gene accounts for under half, and the cause of the remainder is not known. The sample yields under 2,500,000 clones; under 97% were counted once. The ten largest clones represent more than 0.1% of the sample. The sequencing sample was made of naive CD4+ T cells sorted from blood. The meaning of the sample's cell subset or site label: CD45RA+ positively selected. These receptors were collected from a man between 18 and 35 years old in good health.

Comment on this clone: The same CDR3 arises from other DNA sequences in this sample as well. This chain uses TRBV18 with TRBJ1-5; D possibly corresponds to TRBD1 (6 bases). Germline CDR1 reads KGHSH; CDR2 reads LQKENI. V was trimmed by 0 bases and J by 2 bases, leaving 11 bases between them. The CDR3 has 16 amino acids. CDR3 region: CASSPPGAGGNQPQHF. The CDR3 DNA is TGTGCCAGCTCACCACCGGGGGCAGGGGGCAATCAGCCCCAGCATTTT.

On this clone: Other DNA sequences in this sample translate to the same CDR3. This chain joins TRBV5-1 and TRBJ1-6, with D possibly matching TRBD1 (6 bases). V dropped 0 bases and J dropped 7 bases, with 8 bases sitting between them. Germline V gene lookup returns CDR1 SGHRS and CDR2 YFSETQ. CDR3 length: 14 residues. Here the CDR3 reads CASSLEGGNSPLHF. The CDR3 nucleotides read TGCGCCAGCAGCTTGGAGGGGGGGAATTCACCCCTCCACTTT. The entire variable domain, with the rest obtained from reference TRBV5-1 and TRBJ1-6, is as follows: KAGVTQTPRYLIKTRGQQVTLSCSPISGHRSVSWYQQTPGQGLQFLFEYFSETQRNKGNFPGRFSGRQFSNSRSEMNVSTLELGDSALYLCASSLEGGNSPLHFGNGTRLTVT.